This TCR beta chain emerged from a study of shared clonotypes between healthy human individuals. The repertoire was sequenced with immunoSEQ multiplex PCR; TCRdb's copy has only in-frame clones and lacks some. The table has about 980,000 clones, approximately 76% seen once. Germline trimming cut 10 bases from V and 7 bases from J; bases unmatched to any gene: 22. This CDR3 is built from 17 residues. The germline V gene encodes CDR1 ENHRY and CDR2 SYGVKD. This rearrangement joins TRBV10-3 to TRBJ1-5; 7 positions agree with TRBD1. The sample was memory CD4+ T cells sorted from blood. The subset here: CD45RA-negative fraction. The receptor was derived from a young man in good health. The CDR3 region has the DNA TGTGCCACCTCCCGGATTCGACAGGGTGAAAGTCTACAGCCCCAGCATTTT. Amino acid sequence: CATSRIRQGESLQPQHF.